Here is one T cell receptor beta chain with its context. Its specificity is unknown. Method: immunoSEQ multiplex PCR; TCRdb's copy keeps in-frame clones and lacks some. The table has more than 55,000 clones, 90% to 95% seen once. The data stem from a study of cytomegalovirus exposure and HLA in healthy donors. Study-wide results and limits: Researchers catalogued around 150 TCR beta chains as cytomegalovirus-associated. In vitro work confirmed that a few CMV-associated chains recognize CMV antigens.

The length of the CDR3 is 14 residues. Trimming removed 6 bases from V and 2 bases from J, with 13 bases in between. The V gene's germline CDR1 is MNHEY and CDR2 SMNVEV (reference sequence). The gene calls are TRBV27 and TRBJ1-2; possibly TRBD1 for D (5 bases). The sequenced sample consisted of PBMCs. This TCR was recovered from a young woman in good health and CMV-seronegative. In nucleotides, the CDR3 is TGTGCCAGCAGCCCCAGGAGACAGAACTATGGCTACACCTTC. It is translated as CASSPRRQNYGYTF.